This TCR beta chain was found in a study of blood T cell repertoires in COVID-19. Study as a whole: From T cells, B-cell-depleted T cells, or PBMCs came the material, which was cDNA or gDNA.

Self-reported history from a screening survey and questionnaire set each donor's cohort. The CDR3 runs to 14 residues. V lost 3 bases, J lost 11 bases, and 16 bases lay in between. Germline V gives CDR1 MDHEN, CDR2 SYDVKM. The data were produced by immunoSEQ multiplex PCR, yet TCRdb's version contains in-frame clones alone and is incomplete. Of about 200,000 clones detected, 75% to 85% appear once; the ten largest clones hold 7% to 8.5%. Sample: PBMCs or T cells enriched from blood (not recorded which). The V call is TRBV28, the J call TRBJ1-4, with TRBD1 as a possible D gene (6 bases). This TCR came from a woman aged 40 to 49 with acute COVID-19. CDR3 in DNA: TGTGCCAGCAGTTTTCGCGGACAGCTAGGGAAACTGTTTTTT. Its protein product is CASSFRGQLGKLFF.